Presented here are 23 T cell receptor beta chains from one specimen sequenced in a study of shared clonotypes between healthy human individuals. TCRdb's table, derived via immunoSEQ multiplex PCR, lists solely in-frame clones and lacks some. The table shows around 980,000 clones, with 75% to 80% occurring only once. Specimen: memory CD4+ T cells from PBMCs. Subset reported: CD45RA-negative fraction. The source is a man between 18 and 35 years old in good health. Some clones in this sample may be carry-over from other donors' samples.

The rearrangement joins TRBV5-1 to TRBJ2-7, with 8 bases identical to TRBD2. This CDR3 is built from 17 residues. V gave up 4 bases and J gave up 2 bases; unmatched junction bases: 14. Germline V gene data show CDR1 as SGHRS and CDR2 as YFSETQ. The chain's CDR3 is CASSPDSGSGRTYEQYF. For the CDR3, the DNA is TGCGCCAGCAGCCCCGACTCAGGGAGCGGGAGAACCTACGAGCAGTACTTC.

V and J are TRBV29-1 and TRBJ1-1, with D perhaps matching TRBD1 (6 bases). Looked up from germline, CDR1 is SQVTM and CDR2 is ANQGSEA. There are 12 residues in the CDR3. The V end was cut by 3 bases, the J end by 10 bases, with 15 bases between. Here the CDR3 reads CSVDSGARGAFF. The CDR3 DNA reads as TGCAGCGTTGATTCGGGGGCGCGAGGAGCTTTCTTT.

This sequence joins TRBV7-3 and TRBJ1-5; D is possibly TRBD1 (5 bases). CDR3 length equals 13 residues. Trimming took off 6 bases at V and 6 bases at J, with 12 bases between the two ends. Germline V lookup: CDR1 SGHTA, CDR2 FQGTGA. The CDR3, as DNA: TGTGCCAGCAGTCCTGGACATGGTCAGCCCCAGCATTTT. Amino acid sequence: CASSPGHGQPQHF.

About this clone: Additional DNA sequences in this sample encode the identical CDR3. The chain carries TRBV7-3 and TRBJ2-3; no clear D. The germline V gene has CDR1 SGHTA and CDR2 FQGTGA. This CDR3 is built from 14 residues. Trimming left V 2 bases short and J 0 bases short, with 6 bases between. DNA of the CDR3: TGTGCCAGCAGCTTAGATTCGAGCACAGATACGCAGTATTTT. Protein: CASSLDSSTDTQYF.

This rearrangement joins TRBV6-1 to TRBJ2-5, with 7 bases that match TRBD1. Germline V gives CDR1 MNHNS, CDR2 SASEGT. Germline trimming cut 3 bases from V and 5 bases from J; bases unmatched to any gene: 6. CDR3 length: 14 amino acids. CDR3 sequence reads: CASSDRVRGETQYF. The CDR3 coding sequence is TGTGCCAGCAGTGATAGGGTCAGGGGGGAGACCCAGTACTTC.

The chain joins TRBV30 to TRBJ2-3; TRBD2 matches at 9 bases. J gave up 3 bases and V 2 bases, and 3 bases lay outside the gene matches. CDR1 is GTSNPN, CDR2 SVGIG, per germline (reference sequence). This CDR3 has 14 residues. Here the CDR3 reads CAWSKAGGTDTQYF. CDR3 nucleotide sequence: TGTGCCTGGAGTAAGGCGGGAGGGACAGATACGCAGTATTTT.

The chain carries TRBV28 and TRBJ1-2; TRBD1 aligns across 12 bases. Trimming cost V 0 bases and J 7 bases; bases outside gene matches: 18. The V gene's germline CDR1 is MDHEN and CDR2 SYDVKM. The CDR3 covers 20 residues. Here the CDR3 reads CASSLWLSPGQGAGGSGYTF. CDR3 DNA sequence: TGTGCCAGCAGTTTATGGCTTAGTCCGGGACAGGGGGCGGGCGGGTCTGGCTACACCTTC.

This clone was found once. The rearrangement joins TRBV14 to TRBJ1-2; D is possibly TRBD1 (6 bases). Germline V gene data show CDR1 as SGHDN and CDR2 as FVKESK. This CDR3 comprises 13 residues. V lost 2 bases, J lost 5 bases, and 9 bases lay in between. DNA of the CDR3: TGTGCCAGCAGCCAAACACAGGGATATGGCTACACCTTC. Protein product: CASSQTQGYGYTF.

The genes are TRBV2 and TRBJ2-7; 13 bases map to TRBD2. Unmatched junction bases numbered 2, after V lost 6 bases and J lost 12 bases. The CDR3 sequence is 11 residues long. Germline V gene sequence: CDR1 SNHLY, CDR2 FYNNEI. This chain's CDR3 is CASRTSGRPYF. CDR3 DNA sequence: TGTGCCAGCAGGACTAGCGGGAGGCCGTACTTC.

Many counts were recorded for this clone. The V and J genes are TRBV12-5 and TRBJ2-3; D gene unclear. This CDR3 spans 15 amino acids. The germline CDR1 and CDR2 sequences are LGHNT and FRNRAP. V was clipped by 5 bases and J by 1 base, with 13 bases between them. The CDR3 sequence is CASGASRMGTDTQYF. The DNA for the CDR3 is TGTGCTAGTGGTGCCTCTAGGATGGGCACAGATACGCAGTATTTT.

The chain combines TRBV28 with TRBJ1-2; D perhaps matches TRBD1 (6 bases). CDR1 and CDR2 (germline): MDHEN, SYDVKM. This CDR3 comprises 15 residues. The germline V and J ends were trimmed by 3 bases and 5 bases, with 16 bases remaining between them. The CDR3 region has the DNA TGTGCCAGCAGTTTGCCCCTACAGGGACTGTATGGCTACACCTTC. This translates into CASSLPLQGLYGYTF.

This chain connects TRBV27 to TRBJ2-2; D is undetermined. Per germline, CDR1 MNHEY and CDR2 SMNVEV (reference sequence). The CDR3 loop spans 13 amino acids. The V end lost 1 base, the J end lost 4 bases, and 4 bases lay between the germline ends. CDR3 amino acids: CASSLWFTGELFF. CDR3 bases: TGTGCCAGCAGTTTATGGTTCACCGGGGAGCTGTTTTTT.

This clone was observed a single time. The CDR3 here is CASSLQGQGYNEQFF. In DNA form, the CDR3 reads TGCGCCAGCAGCCTGCAGGGGCAGGGCTACAATGAGCAGTTCTTC. The chain has TRBV5-1 and TRBJ2-1, with a weak D call TRBD1 (6 bases). V was cut by 4 bases and J by 3 bases, with 14 bases left in between. Germline V gene data show CDR1 as SGHRS and CDR2 as YFSETQ. The CDR3 consists of 15 residues.

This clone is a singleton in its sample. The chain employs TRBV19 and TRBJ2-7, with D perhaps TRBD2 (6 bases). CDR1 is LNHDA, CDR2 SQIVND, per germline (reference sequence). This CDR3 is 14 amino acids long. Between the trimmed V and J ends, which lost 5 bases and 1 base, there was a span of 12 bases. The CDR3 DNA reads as TGTGCCAGTAGTCCCACAGCGGGTTCCTACGAGCAGTACTTC. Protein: CASSPTAGSYEQYF.

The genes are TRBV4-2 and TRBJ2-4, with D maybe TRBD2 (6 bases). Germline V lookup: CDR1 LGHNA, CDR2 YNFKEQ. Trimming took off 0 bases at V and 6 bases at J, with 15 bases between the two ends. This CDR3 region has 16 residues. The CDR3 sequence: CASSQEPGGVGNIQYF. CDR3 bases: TGTGCCAGCAGCCAAGAGCCTGGAGGGGTGGGAAACATTCAGTACTTC.

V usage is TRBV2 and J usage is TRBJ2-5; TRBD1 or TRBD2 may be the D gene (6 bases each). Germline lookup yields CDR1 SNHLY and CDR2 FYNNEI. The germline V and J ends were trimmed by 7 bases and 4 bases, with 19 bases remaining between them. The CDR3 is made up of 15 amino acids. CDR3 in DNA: TGTGCCAGCACCTTGGGAGCCGGGGGCAGAGAGACCCAGTACTTC. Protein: CASTLGAGGRETQYF.

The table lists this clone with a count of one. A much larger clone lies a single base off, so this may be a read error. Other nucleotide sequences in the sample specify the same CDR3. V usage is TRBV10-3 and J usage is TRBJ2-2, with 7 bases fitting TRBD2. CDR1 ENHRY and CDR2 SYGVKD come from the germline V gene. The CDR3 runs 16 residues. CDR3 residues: CAISPVRTSDSGELFF. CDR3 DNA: TGTGCCATCAGTCCAGTCCGGACTAGTGATTCCGGGGAGCTGTTCTTT.

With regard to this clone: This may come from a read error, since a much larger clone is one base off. This chain's CDR3 is CASSYGTSGTYEQYF. CDR3 coding DNA: TGTGCCAGCAGTTACGGGACTAGCGGGACCTACGAGCAGTACTTC. The J gene is TRBJ2-7, the V gene TRBV6-5, with 13 bases identical to TRBD2. Germline CDR1 reads MNHEY; CDR2 reads SVGAGI. This CDR3 comprises 15 residues. After removal of 2 bases from V and 2 bases from J, the junction contained 0 bases not matched to a gene.

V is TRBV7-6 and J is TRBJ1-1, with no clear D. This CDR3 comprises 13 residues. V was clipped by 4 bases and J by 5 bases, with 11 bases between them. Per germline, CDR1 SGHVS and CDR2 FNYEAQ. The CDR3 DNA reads TGTGCCAGCAGCTACCGGTTGGGGACTGAAGCTTTCTTT. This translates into CASSYRLGTEAFF. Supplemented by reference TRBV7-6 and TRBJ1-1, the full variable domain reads GAGVSQSPRYKVTKRGQDVALRCDPISGHVSLYWYRQALGQGPEFLTYFNYEAQQDKSGLPNDRFSAERPEGSISTLTIQRTEQRDSAMYRCASSYRLGTEAFFGQGTRLTVV.

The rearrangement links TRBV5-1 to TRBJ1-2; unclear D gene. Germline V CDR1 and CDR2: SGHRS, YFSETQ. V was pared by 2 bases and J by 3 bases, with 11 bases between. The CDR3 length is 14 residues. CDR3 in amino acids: CASSLRLSDYGYTF. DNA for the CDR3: TGCGCCAGCAGCTTAAGGTTGTCGGACTATGGCTACACCTTC.

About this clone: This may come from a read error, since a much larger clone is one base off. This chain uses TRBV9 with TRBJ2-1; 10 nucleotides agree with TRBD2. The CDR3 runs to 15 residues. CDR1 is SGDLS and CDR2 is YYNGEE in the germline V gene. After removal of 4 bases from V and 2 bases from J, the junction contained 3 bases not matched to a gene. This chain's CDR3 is CASSRTSGPYNEQFF. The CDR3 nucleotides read TGTGCCAGCAGCCGGACTAGCGGACCCTACAATGAGCAGTTCTTC.

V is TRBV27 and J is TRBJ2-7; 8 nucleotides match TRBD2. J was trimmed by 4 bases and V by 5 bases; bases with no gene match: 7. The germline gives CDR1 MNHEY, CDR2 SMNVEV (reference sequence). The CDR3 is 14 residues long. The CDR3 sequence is CASSRAGATYEQYF. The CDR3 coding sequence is TGTGCCAGCAGTCGAGCGGGAGCTACATACGAGCAGTACTTC.

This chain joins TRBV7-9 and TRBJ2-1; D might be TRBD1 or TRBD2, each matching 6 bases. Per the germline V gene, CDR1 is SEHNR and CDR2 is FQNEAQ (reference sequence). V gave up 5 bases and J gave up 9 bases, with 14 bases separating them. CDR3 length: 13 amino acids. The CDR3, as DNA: TGTGCCAGCAGCCGAGCCAGGGGAGGTGAGCAGTTCTTC. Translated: CASSRARGGEQFF.